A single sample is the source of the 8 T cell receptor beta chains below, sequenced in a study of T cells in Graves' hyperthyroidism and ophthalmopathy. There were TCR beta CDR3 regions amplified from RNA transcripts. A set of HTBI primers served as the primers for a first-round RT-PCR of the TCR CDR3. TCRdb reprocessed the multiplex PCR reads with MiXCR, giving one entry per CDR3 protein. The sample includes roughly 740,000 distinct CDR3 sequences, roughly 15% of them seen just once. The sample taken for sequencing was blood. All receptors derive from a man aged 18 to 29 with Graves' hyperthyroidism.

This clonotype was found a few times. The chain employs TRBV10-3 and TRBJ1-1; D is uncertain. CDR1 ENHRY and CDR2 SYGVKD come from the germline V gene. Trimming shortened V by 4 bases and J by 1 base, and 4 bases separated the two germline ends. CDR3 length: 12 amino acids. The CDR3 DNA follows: TGTGCCATCAGTGTAACGAACACTGAAGCTTTCTTT. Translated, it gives CAISVTNTEAFF.

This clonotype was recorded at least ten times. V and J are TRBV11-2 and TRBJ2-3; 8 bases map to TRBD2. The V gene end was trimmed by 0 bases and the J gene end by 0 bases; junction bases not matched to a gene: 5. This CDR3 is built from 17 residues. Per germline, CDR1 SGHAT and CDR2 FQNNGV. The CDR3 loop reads CASSLEVASGSTDTQYF. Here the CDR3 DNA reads TGTGCCAGCAGCTTAGAGGTTGCTAGCGGGAGCACAGATACGCAGTATTTT.

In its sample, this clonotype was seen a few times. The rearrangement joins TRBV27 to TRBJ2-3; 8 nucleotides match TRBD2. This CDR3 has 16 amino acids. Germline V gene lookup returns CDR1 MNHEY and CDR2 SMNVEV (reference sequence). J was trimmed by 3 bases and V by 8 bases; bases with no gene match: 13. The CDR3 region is CASALLAGGGTDTQYF. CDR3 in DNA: TGTGCCAGCGCCCTACTGGCGGGAGGTGGGACAGATACGCAGTATTTT.

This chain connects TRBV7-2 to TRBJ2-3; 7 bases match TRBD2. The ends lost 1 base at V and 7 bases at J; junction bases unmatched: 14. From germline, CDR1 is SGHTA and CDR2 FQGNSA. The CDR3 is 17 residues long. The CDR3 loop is CASSLVPAGTATYTQYF. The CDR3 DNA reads TGTGCCAGCAGCTTAGTACCAGCGGGGACCGCAACTTATACGCAGTATTTT.

This CDR3 is CASGSSGRWNEQFF. For the CDR3, the DNA is TGCGCCAGCGGATCTAGCGGGAGATGGAATGAGCAGTTCTTC. The chain recombines TRBV5-1 with TRBJ2-1, with TRBD2 matching 10 bases. The length of the CDR3 is 14 residues. V lost 7 bases and J lost 7; bases outside the gene matches: 8. Germline lookup yields CDR1 SGHRS and CDR2 YFSETQ.

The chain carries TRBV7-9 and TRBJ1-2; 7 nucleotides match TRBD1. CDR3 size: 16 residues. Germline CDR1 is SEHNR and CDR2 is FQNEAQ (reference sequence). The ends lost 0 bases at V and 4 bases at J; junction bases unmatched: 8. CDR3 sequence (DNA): TGTGCCAGCAGCTTAGCGGCGGCAGGGGGGGGCTATGGCTACACCTTC. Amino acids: CASSLAAAGGGYGYTF.

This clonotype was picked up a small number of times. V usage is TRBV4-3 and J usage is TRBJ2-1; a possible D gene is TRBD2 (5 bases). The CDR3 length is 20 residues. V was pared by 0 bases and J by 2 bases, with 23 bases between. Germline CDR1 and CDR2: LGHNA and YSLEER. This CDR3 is CASSQEIRLFQRSPYNEQFF. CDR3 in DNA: TGCGCCAGCAGCCAAGAGATTCGGCTTTTCCAGCGGAGCCCCTACAATGAGCAGTTCTTC.

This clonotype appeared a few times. For the CDR3, the DNA is TGTGCCAGCAGTGCCGGGGGCGGGGCCCTCGAGCAGTACTTC. Encoded protein: CASSAGGGALEQYF. This chain uses TRBV2 with TRBJ2-7; D tentatively reads TRBD1 or TRBD2 (6 bases each). The V end was cut by 4 bases, the J end by 6 bases, with 16 bases between. The CDR3 totals 14 residues. CDR1 is SNHLY, CDR2 FYNNEI, per germline.